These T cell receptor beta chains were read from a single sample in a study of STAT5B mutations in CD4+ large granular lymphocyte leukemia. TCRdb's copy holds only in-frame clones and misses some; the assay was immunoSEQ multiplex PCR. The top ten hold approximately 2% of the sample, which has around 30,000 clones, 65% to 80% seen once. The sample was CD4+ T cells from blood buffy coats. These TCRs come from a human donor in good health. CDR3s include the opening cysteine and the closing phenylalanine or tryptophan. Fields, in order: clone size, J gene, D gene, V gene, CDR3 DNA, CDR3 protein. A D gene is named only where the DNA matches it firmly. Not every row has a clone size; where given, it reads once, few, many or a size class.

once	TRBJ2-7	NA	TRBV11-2	TGTGCCAGCAGCCTGACAGGAGAGCAGTACTTC	CASSLTGEQYF
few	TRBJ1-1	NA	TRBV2	TGTGCCAGCAGTGAGGAAGTGAACACTGAAGCTTTCTTT	CASSEEVNTEAFF
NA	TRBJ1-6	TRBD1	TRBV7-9	TGTGCCAGCAGCTTATTTGCGGGACAGGCCTATAATTCACCCCTCCACTTT	CASSLFAGQAYNSPLHF
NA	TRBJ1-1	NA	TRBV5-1	TGCGCCAGCAGCTTAGGACATTCAATGACTGAAGCTTTCTTT	CASSLGHSMTEAFF
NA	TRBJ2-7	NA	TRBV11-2	TGTGCCAGCAGCCCGTACAGGGATGGGTCCTACGAGCAGTACTTC	CASSPYRDGSYEQYF
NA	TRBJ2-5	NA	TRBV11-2	TGTGCCAGCAGCTACGGACAGAAAGAGACCCAGTACTTC	CASSYGQKETQYF
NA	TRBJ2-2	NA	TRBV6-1	TGTGCCAGCAGCCCTAGCCCGAACACCGGGGAGCTGTTTTTT	CASSPSPNTGELFF
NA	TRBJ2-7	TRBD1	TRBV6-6	TGTGCCAGCAGCGACAGGGGATACGAGCAGTACTTC	CASSDRGYEQYF
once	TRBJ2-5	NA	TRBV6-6	TGTGCCAGCAGTTTCCCAAGGGAAGGGCGGCAGACCCAGTACTTC	CASSFPREGRQTQYF
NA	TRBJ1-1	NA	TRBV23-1	TGCGCCAGCAGACAGGTGAACACTGAAGCTTTCTTT	CASRQVNTEAFF
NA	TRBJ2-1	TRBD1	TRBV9	TGTGCCAGCAGCGTAGGGACAGGGCAGGGGCAGTTCTTC	CASSVGTGQGQFF
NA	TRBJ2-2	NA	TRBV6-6	TGTGCCAGCAGTTACTCCGCGCCCGGGGAGCTGTTTTTT	CASSYSAPGELFF
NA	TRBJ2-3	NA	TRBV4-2	TGTGCCAGCAGCCAGAGGTCCCTTGGGGGCACAGATACGCAGTATTTT	CASSQRSLGGTDTQYF
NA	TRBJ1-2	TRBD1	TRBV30	TGTGCCTGGAGCGGGGACAGGCAAAGGGCGGACTATGGCTACACCTTC	CAWSGDRQRADYGYTF
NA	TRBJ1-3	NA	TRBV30	TGTGCCTGGAGCCTACGTTCCTGGGGGACGCGCGGAAACACCATATATTTT	CAWSLRSWGTRGNTIYF
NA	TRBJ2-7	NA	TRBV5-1	TGCGCCAGCAGCTCCCCCGGACAGAGGATATACGAGCAGTACTTC	CASSSPGQRIYEQYF
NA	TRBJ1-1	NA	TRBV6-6	TGTGCCAGCAGTTCCGCAGAGAACACTGAAGCTTTCTTT	CASSSAENTEAFF
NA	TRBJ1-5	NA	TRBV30	TGTGCCTGGAGTGCCCCTGGCAGGGGTTCTAGTCAGCCCCAGCATTTT	CAWSAPGRGSSQPQHF
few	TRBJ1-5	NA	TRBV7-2	TGTGCCAGCAGCTTAATAGACAATCAGCCCCAGCATTTT	CASSLIDNQPQHF
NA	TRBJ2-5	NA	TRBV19	TGTGCCAGTAGTGCGGTCAGTACTGAGACCCAGTACTTC	CASSAVSTETQYF
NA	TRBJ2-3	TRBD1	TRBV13	TGTGCCAGCAGCCAATCCACCGGGACAGACCCCACAGATACGCAGTATTTT	CASSQSTGTDPTDTQYF
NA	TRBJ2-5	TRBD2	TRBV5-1	TGCGCCAGCAGCCCGCGTCGGGACTACCTAGTGGAGACCCAGTACTTC	CASSPRRDYLVETQYF
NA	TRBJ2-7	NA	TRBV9	TGTGCCAGCAGCCCCAGAGGAACAGGGAGCTACGAGCAGTACTTC	CASSPRGTGSYEQYF
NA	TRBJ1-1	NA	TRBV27	TGTGCCAGCAGTCCCTGGGGCAGAGGGGTAACTGAAGCTTTCTTT	CASSPWGRGVTEAFF
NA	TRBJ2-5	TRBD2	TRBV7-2	TGTGCCAGCAGCTTAATGTTAGCGGGAGCGCGAGAGACCCAGTACTTC	CASSLMLAGARETQYF
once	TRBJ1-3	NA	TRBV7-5	TGTGTCAGAAGCTTGTCGGGACTGGAGGACACCATATATTTT	CVRSLSGLEDTIYF
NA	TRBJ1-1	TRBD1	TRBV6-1	TGTGCCAGCAGGGAAGAGGGACAGCTGAACACTGAAGCTTTCTTT	CASREEGQLNTEAFF
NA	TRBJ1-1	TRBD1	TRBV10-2	TGCGCCAGCAGTCCGACAGGGTGGAACACTGAAGCTTTCTTT	CASSPTGWNTEAFF
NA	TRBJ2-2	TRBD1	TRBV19	TGTGCCAGTAGCCGACCGACAGGGCCCTTCACCGGGGAGCTGTTTTTT	CASSRPTGPFTGELFF